Listed here are 10 T cell receptor beta chains from one sample, sequenced in a study of T cell responses to AZD1222 COVID-19 vaccine. TCRdb keeps only in-frame clones here, not all; method: immunoSEQ multiplex PCR. The sample lists 120,000 or so clones, roughly nine tenths occurring once. This material consisted of peripheral blood, taken on day 0 of AZD1222 vaccination. Source of these receptors: an adult in good health.

Here the CDR3 reads CASSVGDYEQYF. CDR3 nucleotide sequence: TGTGCCAGCAGTGTGGGGGACTACGAGCAGTACTTC. The chain combines TRBV2 with TRBJ2-7; either TRBD1 or TRBD2 may supply D (5 bases each). The CDR3 has 12 amino acids. The V gene lost 4 bases and the J gene lost 3 bases, with 7 bases spanning the gap. Looked up from germline, CDR1 is SNHLY and CDR2 is FYNNEI.

The rearrangement uses TRBV28 and TRBJ1-2; TRBD1 agrees at 8 bases. Germline assignment: CDR1 MDHEN and CDR2 SYDVKM. The CDR3 contains 16 residues. V trimming: 4 bases; J trimming: 7 bases; junction bases outside the gene matches: 14. The CDR3 region is CASSYIRGPGKVGYTF. CDR3 DNA: TGTGCCAGCAGTTATATCAGGGGGCCGGGGAAAGTTGGCTACACCTTC.

The V and J genes are TRBV14 and TRBJ1-1, with TRBD1 matching 8 bases. Trimming at V came to 3 bases and at J to 6 bases, leaving 3 bases not matched to a gene. The CDR3 runs 13 residues. Germline-derived CDR1 and CDR2 are SGHDN and FVKESK. The CDR3 DNA is TGTGCCAGCAGCCAGGACAGGGAACCTGAAGCTTTCTTT. Translating it yields CASSQDREPEAFF.

Turning to this clone: This CDR3 is also generated by other DNA sequences in the sample. The chain employs TRBV19 and TRBJ1-5, with 7 bases lining up with TRBD1. Per germline, CDR1 LNHDA and CDR2 SQIVND (reference sequence). Trimming at V came to 6 bases and at J to 2 bases, leaving 4 bases not matched to a gene. This CDR3 has 14 amino acids. CDR3 sequence reads: CASSPGQGNQPQHF. CDR3 sequence (DNA): TGTGCCAGTAGCCCAGGACAGGGCAATCAGCCCCAGCATTTT.

The chain is built from TRBV29-1 and TRBJ1-2; 7 nucleotides line up with TRBD1. V lost 5 bases and J lost 4; bases outside the gene matches: 22. This CDR3 is built from 18 residues. Germline CDR1 and CDR2: SQVTM and ANQGSEA. This CDR3 is CSVPNPRGRQGEGYGYTF. CDR3 in DNA: TGCAGCGTTCCCAACCCGAGGGGGCGACAGGGCGAGGGCTATGGCTACACCTTC.

The CDR3 DNA reads TGTGCCAGCAACAATGGGGCCCTTGGTCGGAACACTGAAGCTTTCTTT. Translated: CASNNGALGRNTEAFF. The V call is TRBV27, the J call TRBJ1-1; tentative D call: TRBD1 (5 bases). The V gene's germline CDR1 is MNHEY and CDR2 SMNVEV (reference sequence). This CDR3 contains 16 residues. V lost 7 bases and J lost 1, with 19 bases in between.

The chain joins TRBV18 to TRBJ2-2, with D possibly being TRBD1 (6 bases). The CDR3 covers 14 residues. Trimming took 3 bases from V and 6 from J, leaving 11 bases between them. The V gene's germline CDR1 is KGHSH and CDR2 LQKENI. DNA for the CDR3: TGTGCCAGCTCACCGCTCAGGGGTTCCGGGGAGCTGTTTTTT. It encodes CASSPLRGSGELFF.

The chain employs TRBV4-1 and TRBJ1-2; D is uncertain. This CDR3 has 16 amino acids. V was trimmed by 2 bases and J by 5 bases, leaving 18 bases between them. Germline V lookup: CDR1 MGHRA, CDR2 YSYEKL. The CDR3 DNA reads TGCGCCAGCAGCCAACCCGTCGGCGGGAGGAGATATGGCTACACCTTC. This codes for CASSQPVGGRRYGYTF.

A remark on this clone: Other DNA sequences in this sample translate to the same CDR3. The chain recombines TRBV6-5 with TRBJ1-6, with 7 bases aligning to TRBD1. The CDR3 totals 15 residues. Germline V gene sequence: CDR1 MNHEY, CDR2 SVGAGI. The V gene end was trimmed by 0 bases and the J gene end by 8 bases; junction bases not matched to a gene: 4. CDR3 nucleotide sequence: TGTGCCAGCAGTTACTCGCGGACAGGAGATTCACCCCTCCACTTT. Encoded protein: CASSYSRTGDSPLHF.

The chain has TRBV24-1 and TRBJ1-4; no definite D call. The CDR3 covers 13 residues. Germline V CDR1 and CDR2: KGHDR, SFDVKD. The V and J ends lost 10 bases and 3 bases respectively, with 11 bases between them. DNA for the CDR3: TGTGCCACAGCACAAGGTCCTAATGAAAAACTGTTTTTT. Its protein product is CATAQGPNEKLFF.